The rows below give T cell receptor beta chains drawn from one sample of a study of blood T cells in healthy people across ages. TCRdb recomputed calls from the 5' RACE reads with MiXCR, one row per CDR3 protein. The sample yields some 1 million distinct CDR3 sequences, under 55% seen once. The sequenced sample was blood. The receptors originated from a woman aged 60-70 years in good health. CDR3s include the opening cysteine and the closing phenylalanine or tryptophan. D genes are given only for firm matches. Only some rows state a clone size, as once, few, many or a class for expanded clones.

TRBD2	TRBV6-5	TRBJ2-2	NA	TGTGCCAGCAGTTACGGACTAGCCGCGAACACCGGGGAGCTGTTTTTT	CASSYGLAANTGELFF
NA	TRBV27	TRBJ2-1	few	TGTGCCAGCAGTTTATCTAGGGACAATGAGCAGTTCTTC	CASSLSRDNEQFF
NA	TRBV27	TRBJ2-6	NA	TGTGCCTCGGGGAGGGGGTTCTCTGGGGCCAACGTCCTGACTTTC	CASGRGFSGANVLTF
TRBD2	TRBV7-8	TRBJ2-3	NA	TGTGCCAGCAGCTCCGGGGCGGGAGCTGATACGCAGTATTTT	CASSSGAGADTQYF
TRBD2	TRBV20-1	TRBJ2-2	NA	TGCAGTGCCCCTATGTCTAGCGGGGCCACCGGGGAGCTGTTTTTT	CSAPMSSGATGELFF
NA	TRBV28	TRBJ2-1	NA	TGTGCCAGCAGTGCGGGGCCTGGAGTTTACAATGAGCAGTTCTTC	CASSAGPGVYNEQFF
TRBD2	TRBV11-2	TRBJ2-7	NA	TGTGCCAGCAGCATTCAGTCCGGGACTAGCGGCTACGAGCAGTACTTC	CASSIQSGTSGYEQYF
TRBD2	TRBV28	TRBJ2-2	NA	TGTGCCAGCACGACGGCGGGAGGTACCGGGGAGCTGTTTTTT	CASTTAGGTGELFF
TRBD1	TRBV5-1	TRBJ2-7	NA	TGCGCCAGCGGATCCGGACAGGGGGCTCTCGACGAGCAGTACTTC	CASGSGQGALDEQYF
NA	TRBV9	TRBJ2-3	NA	TGTGCCAGCAGCGTAGGGGACCCCACAGATACGCAGTATTTT	CASSVGDPTDTQYF
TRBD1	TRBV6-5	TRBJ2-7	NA	TGTGCCAGCAGTCTAGGCTGGGACAGGAGCTCCTACGAGCAGTACTTC	CASSLGWDRSSYEQYF
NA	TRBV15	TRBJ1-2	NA	TGTGCCACCAGCGAGGGAGGCAGGTTATATGGCTACACCTTC	CATSEGGRLYGYTF
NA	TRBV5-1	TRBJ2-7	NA	TGCGCCAGCAGCCCCAACGGGGGAACAGCCTCCTACGAGCAGTACTTC	CASSPNGGTASYEQYF
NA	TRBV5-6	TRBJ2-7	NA	TGTGCCAGCAGCTTGTGGGTCGGGCACCACGAGCAGTACTTC	CASSLWVGHHEQYF
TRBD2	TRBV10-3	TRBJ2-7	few	TGTGCCATTCTGCGGGAGGGGGGTTCCTACGAGCAGTACTTC	CAILREGGSYEQYF
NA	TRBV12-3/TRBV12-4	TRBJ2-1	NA	TGTGCCAGCAGTCCTCCCTCGCAAAACAATGGGCAGTTCTTC	CASSPPSQNNGQFF
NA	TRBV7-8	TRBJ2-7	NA	TGTGCCAGCAGCATGGAGGGAGTCTCCTACAATGAGCAGTACTTC	CASSMEGVSYNEQYF
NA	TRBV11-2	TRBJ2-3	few	TGTGCCAGCAGACACACGATGGGCTCAGGGATACAGCGGAATACGCAGTATTTT	CASRHTMGSGIQRNTQYF
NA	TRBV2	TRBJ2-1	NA	TGTGCCAGCTCTCGGGGGGCTCTTGACAATGAGCAGTTCTTC	CASSRGALDNEQFF
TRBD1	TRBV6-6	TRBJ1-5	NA	TGTGCCAGCAGTTCCTACCTCGACAGGGACAATCAGCCCCAGCATTTT	CASSSYLDRDNQPQHF
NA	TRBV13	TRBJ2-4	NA	TGTGCCAGCAGCTTAGGCGACTATAGCTACGGGCAGTACTTC	CASSLGDYSYGQYF
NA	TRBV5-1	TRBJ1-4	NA	TGCGCCAGCAGCTGGGGAGGAGGCAGGACAACAACTAATGAAAAACTGTTTTTT	CASSWGGGRTTTNEKLFF
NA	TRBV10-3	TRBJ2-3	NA	TGTGCCATCAGTGAGTCCGGCGTAGTGGGCACAGATACGCAGTATTTT	CAISESGVVGTDTQYF
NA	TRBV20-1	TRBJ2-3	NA	TGCAGTGCTAGAGATTGGCGGTCTAGCACAGATACGCAGTATTTT	CSARDWRSSTDTQYF
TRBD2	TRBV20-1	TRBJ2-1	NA	TGCAGTGCTAGAGGTCGGGGGGTCAATGAGCAGTTCTTC	CSARGRGVNEQFF
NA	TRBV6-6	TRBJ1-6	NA	TGTGCCAGCAGTCCGGACCTCCTCAATTCACCCCTCCACTTT	CASSPDLLNSPLHF
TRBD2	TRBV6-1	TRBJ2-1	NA	TGTGCCAGCAGTCCCACCGGGACTAGCGTGCGGTACAATGAGCAGTTCTTC	CASSPTGTSVRYNEQFF
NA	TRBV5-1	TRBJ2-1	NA	TGCGCCAGCAGCTTAAGTATCCTCAATGAGCAGTTCTTC	CASSLSILNEQFF
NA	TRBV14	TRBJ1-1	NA	TGTGCCAGCAGCCAAGAGGGACACCTTAACACTGAAGCTTTCTTT	CASSQEGHLNTEAFF
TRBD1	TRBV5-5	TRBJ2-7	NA	TGTGCCAGCAGCGCCGCCCCCGGACAGGGTGACTACGAGCAGTACTTC	CASSAAPGQGDYEQYF
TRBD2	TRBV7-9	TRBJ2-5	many	TGTGCCAGCAGCTCTACGGTGGGGGGGGAGACCCAGTACTTC	CASSSTVGGETQYF
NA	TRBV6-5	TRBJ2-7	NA	TGTGCCAGCAGCTCGGGGTTCAGCGGCTACGAGCAGTACTTC	CASSSGFSGYEQYF